These T cell receptor beta chains were read from a single sample in a study of blood T cell repertoires in COVID-19. Assay used: immunoSEQ multiplex PCR; TCRdb lists only in-frame clones, some missing. Seen here are approximately 130,000 clones, approximately 84% observed once, and the top ten hold about 13%. The sequencing input was peripheral blood. Source of these receptors: a human donor in a cohort sampled during active COVID-19. Each CDR3 is given with its conserved first and last residue. Fields, in order: CDR3 DNA, CDR3 protein, D gene, clone size, J gene, V gene. D genes are given only for firm matches. Clone size is given for some rows only: seen once, a few or many times, or a class if the clone is expanded.

cdr3_nt: TGTGCCAGCAGCCTAACAGGGCGAAGGTCCTACGAGCAGTACTTC
cdr3_aa: CASSLTGRRSYEQYF
d_call: -
clone_size: -
j_call: TRBJ2-7
v_call: TRBV27

cdr3_nt: TGCGCCAGCAGCCAAGGAGGGACTAGCATTCATGAGCAGTTCTTC
cdr3_aa: CASSQGGTSIHEQFF
d_call: TRBD2
clone_size: once
j_call: TRBJ2-1
v_call: TRBV4-1

cdr3_nt: TGTGCCAGCAGCTCTGTCAGCAATGAGCAGTTCTTC
cdr3_aa: CASSSVSNEQFF
d_call: -
clone_size: -
j_call: TRBJ2-1
v_call: TRBV7-9

cdr3_nt: TGTGCCAGCACCTATATGAACACTGAAGCTTTCTTT
cdr3_aa: CASTYMNTEAFF
d_call: -
clone_size: -
j_call: TRBJ1-1
v_call: TRBV6-5

cdr3_nt: TGTGCCAGCAGCCTAGGGGGGGAGAGCTATGGCTACACCTTC
cdr3_aa: CASSLGGESYGYTF
d_call: -
clone_size: once
j_call: TRBJ1-2
v_call: TRBV5-5

cdr3_nt: TGTGCCAGCAGCCCCCGGACAGGGGTGACTAATCAGCCCCAGCATTTT
cdr3_aa: CASSPRTGVTNQPQHF
d_call: TRBD1
clone_size: -
j_call: TRBJ1-5
v_call: TRBV2

cdr3_nt: TGCGCCAGCCTCGGTGGGGGGGCGGAGGGCTACACCTTC
cdr3_aa: CASLGGGAEGYTF
d_call: -
clone_size: -
j_call: TRBJ1-2
v_call: TRBV4-1

cdr3_nt: TGTGCCATCAGTGAGGCTAGCGGGTCTAGCACAGATACGCAGTATTTT
cdr3_aa: CAISEASGSSTDTQYF
d_call: TRBD2
clone_size: -
j_call: TRBJ2-3
v_call: TRBV10-3

cdr3_nt: TGCGCCAGCAGCCAAGATATCCCCAGGGGCTCTGGAAACACCATATATTTT
cdr3_aa: CASSQDIPRGSGNTIYF
d_call: -
clone_size: once
j_call: TRBJ1-3
v_call: TRBV4-1

cdr3_nt: TGTGCCAGCAGGCGGACACTTAACTATGGCTACACCTTC
cdr3_aa: CASRRTLNYGYTF
d_call: -
clone_size: -
j_call: TRBJ1-2
v_call: TRBV6-5

cdr3_nt: TGCGCCAGTAGGACTAGCGGGGGGGCAGATACGCAGTATTTT
cdr3_aa: CASRTSGGADTQYF
d_call: TRBD2
clone_size: -
j_call: TRBJ2-3
v_call: TRBV5-1

cdr3_nt: TGTGCCAGCAGCTTAGCGGGGGGGTTAGATACGCAGTATTTT
cdr3_aa: CASSLAGGLDTQYF
d_call: TRBD2
clone_size: -
j_call: TRBJ2-3
v_call: TRBV13

cdr3_nt: TGTGCCAGCAGCAGGGACAGGGGGCGAGACCGGCAAGCTTTCTTT
cdr3_aa: CASSRDRGRDRQAFF
d_call: TRBD1
clone_size: -
j_call: TRBJ1-1
v_call: TRBV9

cdr3_nt: TGTGCCAGCATGGCGGACAGGCCGTCCTACGAGCAGTACTTC
cdr3_aa: CASMADRPSYEQYF
d_call: TRBD1
clone_size: -
j_call: TRBJ2-7
v_call: TRBV6-5

cdr3_nt: TGTGCCAGCAGCCGAGGGCCCTCTGGAAACACCATATATTTT
cdr3_aa: CASSRGPSGNTIYF
d_call: -
clone_size: -
j_call: TRBJ1-3
v_call: TRBV5-5

cdr3_nt: TGTGCCAGCTGGAATGGGGCAGGGTCCACCGGGGAGCTGTTTTTT
cdr3_aa: CASWNGAGSTGELFF
d_call: -
clone_size: -
j_call: TRBJ2-2
v_call: TRBV3-1/TRBV3-2

cdr3_nt: TGTGCCAGCAGCTTGGATAAGGGGCTGAATGGCTACACCTTC
cdr3_aa: CASSLDKGLNGYTF
d_call: -
clone_size: few
j_call: TRBJ1-2
v_call: TRBV5-4

cdr3_nt: TGTGCCAGCAGCCCCACCTGGGCGAACACTGAAGCTTTCTTT
cdr3_aa: CASSPTWANTEAFF
d_call: -
clone_size: -
j_call: TRBJ1-1
v_call: TRBV3-1/TRBV3-2

cdr3_nt: TGTGCCAGCAGTGACCCGGGACAGGGGCTAAAGGGGCTGGACTACGAGCAGTACTTC
cdr3_aa: CASSDPGQGLKGLDYEQYF
d_call: TRBD1
clone_size: -
j_call: TRBJ2-7
v_call: TRBV6-1

cdr3_nt: TGTGCCAGCAGCCAAGTACCAGGAGGAGCTGGAAACACCATATATTTT
cdr3_aa: CASSQVPGGAGNTIYF
d_call: -
clone_size: -
j_call: TRBJ1-3
v_call: TRBV3-1/TRBV3-2

cdr3_nt: TGTGCCAGCAGCCTCCTCTCCGATCAGCCCCAGCATTTT
cdr3_aa: CASSLLSDQPQHF
d_call: -
clone_size: -
j_call: TRBJ1-5
v_call: TRBV3-1/TRBV3-2

cdr3_nt: TGTGCCTGGAACCACTCCAACCAGACAGCCCGACCCCTGGACCTGACTTTC
cdr3_aa: CAWNHSNQTARPLDLTF
d_call: -
clone_size: -
j_call: TRBJ2-6
v_call: TRBV30

cdr3_nt: TGTGCCAGCAGCCAGAACATCTATGGCTACACCTTC
cdr3_aa: CASSQNIYGYTF
d_call: -
clone_size: -
j_call: TRBJ1-2
v_call: TRBV12-3/TRBV12-4

cdr3_nt: TGTGCCAGTAGTATAGAAGTCGTACGGGGAAGGGCCCCAGATACGCAGTATTTT
cdr3_aa: CASSIEVVRGRAPDTQYF
d_call: -
clone_size: -
j_call: TRBJ2-3
v_call: TRBV19

cdr3_nt: TGTGCCAGCAGCCCCGGCACAGTCTCGAACACCGGGGAGCTGTTTTTT
cdr3_aa: CASSPGTVSNTGELFF
d_call: -
clone_size: -
j_call: TRBJ2-2
v_call: TRBV9

cdr3_nt: TGTGCCAGCAGCTTCTCGGCCGGGGAGCTGTTTTTT
cdr3_aa: CASSFSAGELFF
d_call: -
clone_size: -
j_call: TRBJ2-2
v_call: TRBV6-5

cdr3_nt: TGTGCCAGCAGCTTAGCAGGGGCTGAATCCGGGCAGTTCTTC
cdr3_aa: CASSLAGAESGQFF
d_call: -
clone_size: -
j_call: TRBJ2-1
v_call: TRBV5-6